This entry is about one T cell receptor beta chain. A single count supports this clone. This receptor's antigen is unknown. Base quality data are lacking; no much larger clone is found one base away. The sample originates from a study of pediatric ulcerative colitis (dated by TCRdb to about 2019). Study-wide context: Several ulcerative colitis patients had pancolitis and two had left-sided colitis, with histology consistent with ulcerative colitis in all. Nine or ten newly diagnosed, treatment-naive pediatric ulcerative colitis patients and a handful of non-IBD control children each provided paired blood and rectal samples. The Pediatric Ulcerative Colitis Activity Index classified a couple of patients as having mild disease, several as having moderate disease and three as having acute severe colitis.

During colonoscopy, one to two pinch biopsies were obtained from the rectum for research purposes. Before the diagnostic colonoscopy, none of the ulcerative colitis patients had been given immunosuppressive medication. Before DNA was isolated, the rectal biopsies underwent proteinase K digestion. The Wizard kit (Promega) was used to extract genomic DNA from both blood and intestinal samples. The CDR3 goes from the cysteine to the phenylalanine over 16 residues. Only the CDR3 DNA is retained, 48 bases long and in frame from the first base. V loses 2 bases of germline sequence and J loses 0 bases, and the interval between the two ends is 10 bases. Sequences SGHTA (CDR1) and FQGNSA (CDR2) are obtained from the germline V gene. Study-level results and caveats: A couple of rectal CDR3 clonotypes turned up in every ulcerative colitis patient but in none of the controls. Rectal repertoire features separated controls, mild-moderate and acute severe colitis patients; acute severe colitis showed reduced rectal diversity due to clonal expansions. Blood-derived T cells may have been included in rectal pinch biopsies, especially in patients with overt colitis. Autologous blood-rectal clonal overlap was significantly higher in ulcerative colitis patients than in controls, suggesting increased T cell trafficking to inflamed tissue. A couple of patients' blood samples yielded substantially fewer templates for technical reasons and were excluded from blood-rectal overlap analysis. Only a handful of individuals were included in the healthy control group, which was small. Because repertoires were derived from total lymphocyte DNA, patterns in rare subsets such as regulatory T cells may not have been reflected.

Rearranged CDR3 beta regions were amplified from genomic DNA with multiplex V and J primers using the immunoSEQ TRB Survey service. To keep sequencing depth the same across samples, survey-level depth of up to 500,000 reads per sample was applied. Libraries were purified and pooled, and sequencing was performed on Illumina technology. The published analysis was carried out like this. Productive clonality, sample overlap, pairwise scatters, CDR3 beta length, V/D/J gene usage and productiveness were all assessed with the immunoSEQ online tools. Calculated diversity was defined as the number of unique rearrangements divided by total templates times 100, and Shannon and Simpson indices were additionally computed. Z-score normalized data were analyzed by principal component analysis with the R prcomp function and the ggbiplot package. Morisita's index was used to quantify blood-rectal clonal overlap within each subject. TCRdb retrieved this table from immuneACCESS and kept in-frame rearrangements only. Not all clones are present; in checked studies, unresolved V genes account for under half, and no reason is known for the remainder. The V and J calls and clone size are taken from that table; D and trimming were inferred from the DNA. A total of tens of thousands of clones appear in this sample, 75% of them only once. The top ten constitute roughly 8.6% of the sample.

The rearrangement combines TRBV7-2 with TRBJ1-4, with no confidently assigned D gene. This receptor was obtained from a boy between 10 and 17 years old with severe ulcerative colitis. Sequencing used gut tissue. For the CDR3, the sequence is CASSLLRAATNEKLFF. The DNA reads as follows: TGTGCCAGCAGCTTATTAAGGGCTGCAACTAATGAAAAACTGTTTTTT.